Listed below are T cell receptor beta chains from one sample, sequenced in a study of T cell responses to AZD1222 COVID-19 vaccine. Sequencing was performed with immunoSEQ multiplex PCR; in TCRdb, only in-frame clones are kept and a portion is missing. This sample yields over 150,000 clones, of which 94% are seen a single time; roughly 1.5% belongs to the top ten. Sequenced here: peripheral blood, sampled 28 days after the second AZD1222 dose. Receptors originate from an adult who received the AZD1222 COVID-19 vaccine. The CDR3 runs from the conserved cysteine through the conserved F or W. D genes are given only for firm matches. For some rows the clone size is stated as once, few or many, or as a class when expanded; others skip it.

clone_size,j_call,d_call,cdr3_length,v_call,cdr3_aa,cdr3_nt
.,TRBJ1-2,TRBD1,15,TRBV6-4,CASRPSGQGAYGYTF,TGTGCCAGCAGACCCTCCGGACAGGGGGCCTATGGCTACACCTTC
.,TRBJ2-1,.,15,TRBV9,CASSVVAFPYNEQFF,TGTGCCAGCAGCGTAGTGGCGTTCCCCTACAATGAGCAGTTCTTC
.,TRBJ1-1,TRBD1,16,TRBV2,CASSDPRQGVNTEAFF,TGTGCCAGCAGTGACCCTCGACAGGGGGTGAACACTGAAGCTTTCTTT
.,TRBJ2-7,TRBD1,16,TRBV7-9,CASSDRVGTGFYEQYF,TGTGCCAGCAGCGACCGGGTTGGGACAGGGTTCTACGAGCAGTACTTC
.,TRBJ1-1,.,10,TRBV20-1,CSARDTEAFF,TGCAGTGCCAGGGACACTGAAGCTTTCTTT
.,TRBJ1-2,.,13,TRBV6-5,CASSYSRARGYTF,TGTGCCAGCAGTTACTCGCGGGCGCGGGGCTACACCTTC
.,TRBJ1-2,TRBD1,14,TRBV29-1,CSVAGQGVSYGYTF,TGCAGCGTGGCGGGACAGGGGGTCAGCTATGGCTACACCTTC
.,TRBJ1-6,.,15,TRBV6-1,CASSEGEGGNSPLHF,TGTGCCAGCAGTGAAGGGGAGGGGGGGAATTCACCCCTCCACTTT
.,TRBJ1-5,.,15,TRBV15,CATSRDTGLKMPQHF,TGTGCCACCAGCAGAGATACAGGCCTAAAGATGCCCCAGCATTTT
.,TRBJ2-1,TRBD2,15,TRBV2,CASIFLGLEVNEQFF,TGTGCCAGCATTTTCTTGGGACTAGAGGTCAATGAGCAGTTCTTC
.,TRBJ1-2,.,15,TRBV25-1,CASSEPKGANYGYTF,TGTGCCAGCAGTGAACCCAAGGGAGCTAACTATGGCTACACCTTC
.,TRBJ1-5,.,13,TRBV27,CASSLGGPGPQHF,TGTGCCAGCAGTTTGGGGGGCCCGGGGCCCCAGCATTTT
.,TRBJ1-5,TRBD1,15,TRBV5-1,CASSSRPGGAQPQHF,TGCGCCAGCAGCTCCCGGCCAGGGGGCGCGCAGCCCCAGCATTTT
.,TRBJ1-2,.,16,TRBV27,CASSLMVGGAGYGYTF,TGTGCCAGCAGTTTGATGGTAGGAGGTGCAGGTTATGGCTACACCTTC
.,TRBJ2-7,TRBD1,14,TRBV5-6,CASSVGTGGAEQYF,TGTGCCAGCAGCGTCGGGACAGGGGGAGCCGAGCAGTACTTC
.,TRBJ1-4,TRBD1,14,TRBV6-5,CASSKDRGREKLFF,TGTGCCAGCAGCAAAGACAGGGGGCGCGAAAAACTGTTTTTT
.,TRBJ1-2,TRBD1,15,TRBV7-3,CASSSRPGQGNGYTF,TGTGCCAGCAGCTCCCGACCAGGACAGGGAAATGGCTACACCTTC
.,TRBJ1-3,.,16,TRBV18,CASSQTSPGTDRTIYF,TGTGCCAGCTCACAGACTTCTCCCGGGACTGATCGGACCATATATTTT
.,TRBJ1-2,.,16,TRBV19,CASSIGGVGANYGYTF,TGTGCCAGTAGTATAGGCGGAGTAGGGGCGAACTATGGCTACACCTTC
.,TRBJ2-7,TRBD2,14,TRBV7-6,CASSLPTSEGEQYF,TGTGCCAGCAGCTTACCAACTAGCGAGGGCGAGCAGTACTTC
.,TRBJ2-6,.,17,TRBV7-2,CASSLRSRGAGANVLTF,TGTGCCAGCAGCTTAAGGTCCAGGGGTGCTGGGGCCAACGTCCTGACTTTC
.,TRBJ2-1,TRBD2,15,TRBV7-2,CASSSSSGGAGEQFF,TGTGCCAGCAGCTCGTCTAGCGGGGGGGCGGGGGAGCAGTTCTTC
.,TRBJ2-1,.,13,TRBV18,CASSPSSIDEQFF,TGTGCCAGCTCACCGTCTAGTATCGATGAGCAGTTCTTC
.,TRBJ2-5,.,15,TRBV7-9,CASSPISPGGETQYF,TGTGCCAGCAGCCCTATTAGCCCAGGTGGGGAGACCCAGTACTTC
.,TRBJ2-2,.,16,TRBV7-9,CATPFSRPDFTGELFF,TGTGCCACCCCCTTCTCCAGACCGGATTTCACCGGGGAGCTGTTTTTT
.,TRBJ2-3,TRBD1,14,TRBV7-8,CASSLEQGAGGQYF,TGTGCCAGCAGCTTAGAACAGGGGGCTGGTGGGCAGTATTTT
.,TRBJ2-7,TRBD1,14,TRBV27,CASSGQGDSYEQYF,TGTGCCAGCAGCGGACAGGGGGATTCGTACGAGCAGTACTTC
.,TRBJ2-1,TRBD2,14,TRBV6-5,CASSLAGGTNEQFF,TGTGCCAGCAGCTTAGCGGGGGGGACCAATGAGCAGTTCTTC
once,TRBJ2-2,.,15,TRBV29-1,CSVEDWGRGTGELFF,TGCAGCGTTGAAGATTGGGGGCGCGGAACCGGGGAGCTGTTTTTT
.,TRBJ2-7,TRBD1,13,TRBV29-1,CSVQGALTYEQYF,TGCAGCGTTCAGGGGGCGCTCACCTACGAGCAGTACTTC
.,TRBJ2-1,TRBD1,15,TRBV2,CASSTPGQGAYEQFF,TGTGCCAGCAGTACCCCGGGACAGGGGGCCTATGAGCAGTTCTTC
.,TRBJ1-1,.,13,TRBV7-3,CASSLIVGTEAFF,TGTGCCAGCAGCTTAATAGTTGGGACTGAAGCTTTCTTT
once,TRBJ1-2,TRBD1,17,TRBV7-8,CASSPIRTGGARYGYTF,TGTGCCAGCAGCCCGATCAGGACAGGGGGGGCTCGCTATGGCTACACCTTC
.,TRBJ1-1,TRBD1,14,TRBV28,CASSLHQGVGEAFF,TGTGCCAGCAGTTTGCATCAGGGGGTAGGTGAAGCTTTCTTT
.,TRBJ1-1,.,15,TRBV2,CASRARGFGNTEAFF,TGTGCCAGCAGAGCCAGGGGATTTGGGAACACTGAAGCTTTCTTT